The TCR beta chain under discussion was sequenced for a study of T-cell reconstitution after alpha-beta-depleted transplantation in children. The length of the CDR3 is 15 residues. Trimming took 0 bases from V and 4 from J, leaving 9 bases between them. Germline CDR1 and CDR2: LGHNA and YSLEER. Preparation of the TCRbeta library involved a method that used unique molecular identifiers. Using its own MiXCR run on the PCR reads, TCRdb lists one record per CDR3 protein. The sample consists of fewer than 150,000 distinct CDR3 sequences, roughly 10% of them appearing once. This receptor was identified in a girl less than two years old who had a stem cell transplant for combined immunodeficiency, so the T cells may come from the graft donor. V usage is TRBV4-3 and J usage is TRBJ2-2; D is unresolved. The sample in question was PBMCs, mostly from graft donor cells, obtained 180 days after TCRalphabeta/CD19-depleted stem cell transplant. The CDR3 spells CASSQDRLITGELFF. Written as DNA, the CDR3 is TGCGCCAGCAGCCAAGACAGGCTGATCACCGGGGAGCTGTTTTTT.